Listed below are T cell receptor beta chains from one sample, sequenced in a study of cytomegalovirus exposure and HLA in healthy donors. Clones were read by immunoSEQ multiplex PCR, and TCRdb kept only the in-frame ones, dropping some. This sample has about 110,000 clones, with 70% to 85% found just once. Sequenced sample: PBMCs. All receptors come from a woman aged 18-29 years in good health and CMV-seronegative. Both conserved end residues are part of each CDR3. Each record gives: clone size, V gene, J gene, D gene, CDR3 DNA, CDR3 protein. A D gene is named only where the DNA matches it firmly. Clone size, where shown, is once, few, many, or a class for clones that have expanded.

size: NA; V: TRBV13; J: TRBJ1-1; D: NA; DNA: TGTGCCAGCAGCTTAGGCGGGGTCCCTGAAGCTTTCTTT; CDR3: CASSLGGVPEAFF
size: once; V: TRBV6-5; J: TRBJ1-2; D: NA; DNA: TGTGCCAGCAGACAGGAGATGAACTATGGCTACACCTTC; CDR3: CASRQEMNYGYTF
size: few; V: TRBV11-2; J: TRBJ2-7; D: TRBD2; DNA: TGTGCCAGCAGCTTAGGACTAGCGGGCTACGAGCAGTACTTC; CDR3: CASSLGLAGYEQYF
size: NA; V: TRBV9; J: TRBJ2-1; D: TRBD2; DNA: TGTGCCAGCAGCGCCCAATGGGGGGGGAATGAGCAGTTCTTC; CDR3: CASSAQWGGNEQFF
size: NA; V: TRBV4-1; J: TRBJ1-2; D: NA; DNA: TGCGCCAGCAGCCAATTGCAGGGAAACTATGGCTACACCTTC; CDR3: CASSQLQGNYGYTF
size: NA; V: TRBV5-1; J: TRBJ2-1; D: NA; DNA: TGCGCCAGCAGCTTAAACCTCGGCGGCAATGAGCAGTTCTTC; CDR3: CASSLNLGGNEQFF
size: NA; V: TRBV27; J: TRBJ2-7; D: NA; DNA: TGTGCCAGCAGTCCAGAGGTCGAGCAGTACTTC; CDR3: CASSPEVEQYF
size: NA; V: TRBV7-8; J: TRBJ2-4; D: TRBD2; DNA: TGTGCCAGCAGCTTAAGCGGGGGCGGGGCCAAAAACATTCAGTACTTC; CDR3: CASSLSGGGAKNIQYF
size: NA; V: TRBV6-5; J: TRBJ2-4; D: TRBD1; DNA: TGTGCCAGCAGTTACTCACGGGACAGGGGGACCATTCAGTACTTC; CDR3: CASSYSRDRGTIQYF
size: NA; V: TRBV4-2; J: TRBJ2-5; D: TRBD2; DNA: TGTGCCAGCAGCCGCGGGGCGGGGGGGCGGCAAGAGACCCAGTACTTC; CDR3: CASSRGAGGRQETQYF
size: once; V: TRBV6-6; J: TRBJ2-1; D: NA; DNA: TGTGCCAGCAGTTATTCGGGCTCCTACAATGAGCAGTTCTTC; CDR3: CASSYSGSYNEQFF
size: NA; V: TRBV28; J: TRBJ2-2; D: TRBD1; DNA: TGTGCCAGCAGTTCCGACAGGGGACGGATCACCGGGGAGCTGTTTTTT; CDR3: CASSSDRGRITGELFF
size: NA; V: TRBV7-9; J: TRBJ1-3; D: NA; DNA: TGTGCCAGCAGCTCCCCAACAGACTCTGGAAACACCATATATTTT; CDR3: CASSSPTDSGNTIYF
size: NA; V: TRBV10-2; J: TRBJ1-1; D: TRBD1; DNA: TGCGCCAGCAGTGACGCCGGGACAGTAGAAGCTTTCTTT; CDR3: CASSDAGTVEAFF
size: NA; V: TRBV12-5; J: TRBJ2-7; D: NA; DNA: TGTGCTAGTGGTTTAACAGGGACCTACGAGCAGTACTTC; CDR3: CASGLTGTYEQYF
size: NA; V: TRBV28; J: TRBJ1-4; D: NA; DNA: TGTGCCAGCAGTTTAATGGGGCGTGAAAAACTGTTTTTT; CDR3: CASSLMGREKLFF
size: few; V: TRBV7-9; J: TRBJ1-5; D: NA; DNA: TGTGCCAGCAGCCTCGTCCCGTGTGAGCCCCAGCATTTT; CDR3: CASSLVPCEPQHF
size: once; V: TRBV5-1; J: TRBJ2-3; D: NA; DNA: TGCGCCAGCAGCCCCCTACAGGGTGTATCGGCAGATACGCAGTATTTT; CDR3: CASSPLQGVSADTQYF
size: NA; V: TRBV2; J: TRBJ2-1; D: TRBD2; DNA: TGTGCCTGTAGCGGGGTATACAATGAGCAGTTCTTC; CDR3: CACSGVYNEQFF
size: NA; V: TRBV5-4; J: TRBJ2-1; D: NA; DNA: TGTGCCAGCAGCTTGGGTGGGGGGGCGTCCTACAATGAGCAGTTCTTC; CDR3: CASSLGGGASYNEQFF
size: once; V: TRBV29-1; J: TRBJ2-7; D: TRBD1; DNA: TGCAGCGTTTCCGGGACAGGGTCCTACGAGCAGTACTTC; CDR3: CSVSGTGSYEQYF
size: NA; V: TRBV7-9; J: TRBJ2-6; D: TRBD2; DNA: TGTGCCCCCTCGGGGGGGGTCTCTGGGGCCAACGTCCTGACTTTC; CDR3: CAPSGGVSGANVLTF
size: NA; V: TRBV27; J: TRBJ1-6; D: NA; DNA: TGTGCCAGCAGTTTAGGCGGGGTTGGGTCACCCCTCCACTTT; CDR3: CASSLGGVGSPLHF
size: NA; V: TRBV5-1; J: TRBJ1-1; D: NA; DNA: TGCGCCAGCAGCTTGGTCGGCGGAGGCACTGAAGCTTTCTTT; CDR3: CASSLVGGGTEAFF
size: NA; V: TRBV5-4; J: TRBJ1-1; D: NA; DNA: TGTGCCAGCAGCTTGGGAGGATGGGACACTGAAGCTTTCTTT; CDR3: CASSLGGWDTEAFF
size: few; V: TRBV2; J: TRBJ2-5; D: TRBD2; DNA: TGTGCCAGCAGTGGACTAGCGGGGGAAGAGACCCAGTACTTC; CDR3: CASSGLAGEETQYF
size: NA; V: TRBV5-6; J: TRBJ1-1; D: TRBD1; DNA: TGTGCCAGCAGTAAGGGGGCAGGAACTGAAGCTTTCTTT; CDR3: CASSKGAGTEAFF
size: NA; V: TRBV9; J: TRBJ2-1; D: NA; DNA: TGTGCCAGCAGCGTATGGTCGCTGTCGGGCAATGAGCAGTTCTTC; CDR3: CASSVWSLSGNEQFF
size: NA; V: TRBV5-6; J: TRBJ1-1; D: NA; DNA: TGTGCCAGCACCATCGGGCGGGGGAACACTGAAGCTTTCTTT; CDR3: CASTIGRGNTEAFF
size: NA; V: TRBV6-5; J: TRBJ1-2; D: NA; DNA: TGTGCCAGCTCGATGGGGAGTTATGGCTACACCTTC; CDR3: CASSMGSYGYTF
size: NA; V: TRBV7-9; J: TRBJ1-2; D: TRBD1; DNA: TGTGCCAGCAACGATCCCGGGACAGTAAAAAACTATGGCTACACCTTC; CDR3: CASNDPGTVKNYGYTF
size: NA; V: TRBV27; J: TRBJ2-7; D: NA; DNA: TGTGCCAGCAAAGTCGGACAGAAATTTTACGAGCAGTACTTC; CDR3: CASKVGQKFYEQYF
size: NA; V: TRBV5-8; J: TRBJ1-5; D: NA; DNA: TGTGCCAGCAGCTTTAGTGGAACGGAGGCTCGGCCCCAGCATTTT; CDR3: CASSFSGTEARPQHF
size: NA; V: TRBV28; J: TRBJ2-1; D: TRBD2; DNA: TGTGCCAGCAACCTGGGGGGGAATGAGCAGTTCTTC; CDR3: CASNLGGNEQFF
size: NA; V: TRBV27; J: TRBJ2-1; D: NA; DNA: TGTGCCAGCAGGGGCTTACGCAATGAGCAGTTCTTC; CDR3: CASRGLRNEQFF
size: NA; V: TRBV15; J: TRBJ2-3; D: NA; DNA: TGTGCCACCAGCAGAGAGCGGGGCAGCTTCTACACAGATACGCAGTATTTT; CDR3: CATSRERGSFYTDTQYF
size: NA; V: TRBV6-1; J: TRBJ2-1; D: NA; DNA: TGTGCCAGCAGTGCCGGGGGTGGCGATTACAATGAGCAGTTCTTC; CDR3: CASSAGGGDYNEQFF
size: NA; V: TRBV13; J: TRBJ1-2; D: TRBD1; DNA: TGTGCCAGCAGCTTGTGGGGGGACAGGACGAAGTACGGCTACACCTTC; CDR3: CASSLWGDRTKYGYTF
size: once; V: TRBV7-2; J: TRBJ2-1; D: NA; DNA: TGTGCCAGCAGTGTGGGGAGTGAGCAGTTCTTC; CDR3: CASSVGSEQFF
size: NA; V: TRBV6-5; J: TRBJ2-3; D: TRBD1; DNA: TGTGCCAGCAGTCTGACAGGGACCACAGATACGCAGTATTTT; CDR3: CASSLTGTTDTQYF
size: few; V: TRBV7-9; J: TRBJ2-7; D: TRBD1; DNA: TGTGCCAGCAGCTCGGGACAGGTGATCTACGAGCAGTACTTC; CDR3: CASSSGQVIYEQYF
size: NA; V: TRBV9; J: TRBJ2-3; D: TRBD1; DNA: TGTGCCAGCAACCAGGGCTACAGGGGGCGGACAGATACGCAGTATTTT; CDR3: CASNQGYRGRTDTQYF
size: NA; V: TRBV13; J: TRBJ1-3; D: NA; DNA: TGTGCCAGCAGCTCCCGAAACCCCGGGATACCTGGAAACACCATATATTTT; CDR3: CASSSRNPGIPGNTIYF
size: NA; V: TRBV25-1; J: TRBJ2-4; D: NA; DNA: TGTGCCAGCAGTGGGCTAGGAGGGGGGGCCGTCAACATTCAGTACTTC; CDR3: CASSGLGGGAVNIQYF
size: NA; V: TRBV19; J: TRBJ2-3; D: TRBD2; DNA: TGTGCCAGTAGTACCAGTCCGGGACTAGCGGGGAGCACAGATACGCAGTATTTT; CDR3: CASSTSPGLAGSTDTQYF
size: NA; V: TRBV9; J: TRBJ1-1; D: NA; DNA: TGTGCCAGCAGCGTAGCCGCGACAGGGAACACTGAAGCTTTCTTT; CDR3: CASSVAATGNTEAFF
size: NA; V: TRBV12-5; J: TRBJ2-1; D: NA; DNA: TGTGCTAGTGGTGCCGGGACATTTAGGGCCAATGAGCAGTTCTTC; CDR3: CASGAGTFRANEQFF
size: NA; V: TRBV5-6; J: TRBJ1-1; D: NA; DNA: TGTGCCAGCAGCTTGGACAGGGACACTGAAGCTTTCTTT; CDR3: CASSLDRDTEAFF
size: NA; V: TRBV7-6; J: TRBJ1-1; D: TRBD1; DNA: TGTGCCAGCAGCACCACAACCGGATCGACAGGGGGCAGAACTGAAGCTTTCTTT; CDR3: CASSTTTGSTGGRTEAFF